Below are 19 T cell receptor beta chains sequenced from a single sample in a study of cytomegalovirus exposure and HLA in healthy donors. Assay used: immunoSEQ multiplex PCR; TCRdb lists only in-frame clones, some missing. This table holds about 200,000 clones, 80% to 90% found once. Material for sequencing was PBMCs. Receptors originate from a woman between 18 and 29 years old in good health and CMV-seronegative.

This rearrangement joins TRBV6-5 to TRBJ1-2; D is undetermined. Trimming left V 7 bases short and J 4 bases short, with 13 bases between. The CDR3 is made up of 13 amino acids. Germline V gives CDR1 MNHEY, CDR2 SVGAGI. CDR3 region: CASKLSQSYGYTF. CDR3 nucleotide sequence: TGTGCCAGCAAACTAAGCCAGAGCTATGGCTACACCTTC.

The chain combines TRBV27 with TRBJ2-7; D possibly corresponds to TRBD2 (6 bases). Trimming cost V 2 bases and J 4 bases, with 15 bases left between them. The CDR3 sequence is 15 residues long. Per germline, CDR1 MNHEY and CDR2 SMNVEV (reference sequence). CDR3: CASSLVSSATYEQYF. The CDR3, as DNA: TGTGCCAGCAGTTTAGTTTCTAGCGCCACTTACGAGCAGTACTTC.

The chain recombines TRBV2 with TRBJ2-2; possible D gene TRBD1, 6 bases. Germline CDR1 reads SNHLY; CDR2 reads FYNNEI. The CDR3 extends over 15 amino acids. V shed 8 bases and J shed 7 bases, with 20 bases lying between them. The CDR3 is CASRPALRGIGELFF. The CDR3 nucleotides are TGTGCCAGCCGCCCGGCCCTCAGGGGAATCGGGGAGCTGTTTTTT.

CDR3 nucleotides: TGTGCCAGCAGCGTAGTAAACCCCGGGACTCCTTACCAAGAGACCCAGTACTTC. It encodes CASSVVNPGTPYQETQYF. The chain couples TRBV7-9 to TRBJ2-5; weak D call: TRBD2 (6 bases). Germline V lookup: CDR1 SEHNR, CDR2 FQNEAQ (reference sequence). The CDR3 is 18 residues long. The V and J ends lost 5 bases and 0 bases respectively, with 22 bases between them.

V usage is TRBV28 and J usage is TRBJ2-3; D is undetermined. The CDR3 contains 15 residues. V shed 4 bases and J shed 1 base, with 12 bases lying between them. Germline-derived CDR1 and CDR2 are MDHEN and SYDVKM. The CDR3 nucleotides read TGTGCCAGCAGTTCGAGAGGATCTCGCACAGATACGCAGTATTTT. This encodes CASSSRGSRTDTQYF. Together with reference TRBV28 and TRBJ2-3, the CDR3 gives the full variable domain: DVKVTQSSRYLVKRTGEKVFLECVQDMDHENMFWYRQDPGLGLRLIYFSYDVKMKEKGDIPEGYSVSREKKERFSLILESASTNQTSMYLCASSSRGSRTDTQYFGPGTRLTVL.

The rearrangement links TRBV7-9 to TRBJ2-5; D perhaps matches TRBD1 (5 bases). Trimming took 3 bases from V and 0 from J, leaving 14 bases between them. CDR1 and CDR2 (germline): SEHNR, FQNEAQ (reference sequence). This CDR3 contains 16 residues. This chain's CDR3 is CASSFPTQDNQETQYF. The CDR3 DNA reads as TGTGCCAGCAGCTTTCCAACCCAGGACAACCAAGAGACCCAGTACTTC.

The V and J genes are TRBV5-4 and TRBJ1-1, with TRBD1 matching 8 bases. Germline values: CDR1 SGHNT, CDR2 YYREEE (reference sequence). The CDR3 covers 15 residues. V shed 4 bases and J 1 base; nucleotides not matched to a gene: 6. Here the CDR3 reads CASSRGQDPNTEAFF. CDR3 DNA sequence: TGTGCCAGCAGCAGGGGACAGGACCCGAACACTGAAGCTTTCTTT. Using reference TRBV5-4 and TRBJ1-1 for the parts outside the CDR3, the full variable domain is ETGVTQSPTHLIKTRGQQVTLRCSSQSGHNTVSWYQQALGQGPQFIFQYYREEENGRGNFPPRFSGLQFPNYSSELNVNALELDDSALYLCASSRGQDPNTEAFFGQGTRLTVV.

The J gene is TRBJ1-1, the V gene TRBV9; D is possibly TRBD1 (5 bases). Germline V gene lookup returns CDR1 SGDLS and CDR2 YYNGEE. Trimming took 0 bases from V and 3 from J, leaving 12 bases between them. The CDR3 runs to 15 residues. Here the CDR3 DNA reads TGTGCCAGCAGCGTAGTGCCGGAGGGGTACACTGAAGCTTTCTTT. Residues: CASSVVPEGYTEAFF.

This chain uses TRBV5-4 with TRBJ2-5; 9 nucleotides match TRBD2. Germline V gene lookup returns CDR1 SGHNT and CDR2 YYREEE (reference sequence). The CDR3 has 14 residues. V lost 4 bases and J lost 5; bases outside the gene matches: 6. The CDR3 sequence is CASSPGLAQETQYF. The CDR3 nucleotides read TGTGCCAGCAGCCCGGGACTAGCTCAGGAGACCCAGTACTTC.

V usage is TRBV5-6 and J usage is TRBJ1-5; TRBD1 aligns across 7 bases. Germline CDR1 reads SGHDT; CDR2 reads YYEEEE. V lost 4 bases to trimming and J lost 9 bases; unmatched junction nucleotides: 13. This CDR3 spans 15 amino acids. Here the CDR3 reads CASSLRQGRSSPQHF. In DNA form, the CDR3 reads TGTGCCAGCAGCCTCCGACAGGGACGTTCATCGCCCCAGCATTTT.

The CDR3 region is CASRTGTLSNQPQHF. The CDR3 nucleotides are TGTGCCAGCAGAACCGGGACACTTAGCAATCAGCCCCAGCATTTT. The chain combines TRBV27 with TRBJ1-5, with a possible D match to TRBD1 (6 bases). The ends were cut back, 6 bases at V and 0 bases at J, with 12 bases in the middle. This CDR3 has 15 residues. Germline V gene lookup returns CDR1 MNHEY and CDR2 SMNVEV (reference sequence).

The chain combines TRBV29-1 with TRBJ2-2; tentative D call: TRBD1 (6 bases). The length of the CDR3 is 13 residues. Trimming left V 5 bases short and J 1 base short, with 8 bases between. The germline V gene has CDR1 SQVTM and CDR2 ANQGSEA. The CDR3 DNA reads TGCAGCGTTAGGGACAAGAACACCGGGGAGCTGTTTTTT. Translating gives CSVRDKNTGELFF.

The chain combines TRBV5-1 with TRBJ2-3; 13 bases fit TRBD2. Looked up from germline, CDR1 is SGHRS and CDR2 is YFSETQ. V was clipped by 4 bases and J by 3 bases; unmatched bases: 11. There are 18 residues in the CDR3. The CDR3 reads CASSPTTTSGRATDTQYF. The CDR3 DNA is TGCGCCAGCAGCCCGACCACTACTAGCGGGAGGGCAACAGATACGCAGTATTTT. The full variable domain, its missing parts supplied by reference TRBV5-1 and TRBJ2-3, is KAGVTQTPRYLIKTRGQQVTLSCSPISGHRSVSWYQQTPGQGLQFLFEYFSETQRNKGNFPGRFSGRQFSNSRSEMNVSTLELGDSALYLCASSPTTTSGRATDTQYFGPGTRLTVL.

J is TRBJ1-1 and V is TRBV7-9; D perhaps matches TRBD1 (5 bases). The V and J ends lost 8 bases and 0 bases respectively, with 16 bases between them. The CDR3 has 15 amino acids. Germline assignment: CDR1 SEHNR and CDR2 FQNEAQ (reference sequence). CDR3 amino acids: CASQKLWGVNTEAFF. The CDR3 coding sequence is TGTGCCAGCCAGAAGCTTTGGGGGGTGAACACTGAAGCTTTCTTT.

The chain recombines TRBV5-6 with TRBJ2-3; D perhaps matches TRBD2 (5 bases). The ends were cut back, 4 bases at V and 4 bases at J, with 16 bases in the middle. Germline V lookup: CDR1 SGHDT, CDR2 YYEEEE. The CDR3 totals 15 residues. CDR3 DNA: TGTGCCAGCAGCATAGGGTTTTTCGGGGCAGATACGCAGTATTTT. Translating it yields CASSIGFFGADTQYF.

The V gene is TRBV2, the J gene TRBJ2-1; D is possibly TRBD2 (6 bases). The length of the CDR3 is 14 residues. V lost 4 bases, J lost 15 bases, and 22 bases lay in between. The germline V gene has CDR1 SNHLY and CDR2 FYNNEI. As DNA, the CDR3 is TGTGCCAGCAGTGTCGAGGGCCTGGGGGGATTCGGGTTCTTC. This gives the protein CASSVEGLGGFGFF.

The chain is built from TRBV5-6 and TRBJ2-1; a weak D match, TRBD2 (5 bases). CDR1 and CDR2 (germline): SGHDT, YYEEEE. V lost 1 base and J 5 bases, leaving 13 bases between the germline ends. The CDR3 sequence is 15 residues long. Written as DNA, the CDR3 is TGTGCCAGCAGCTTGTCGCCGCGGGTTGACAATGAGCAGTTCTTC. Encoded protein: CASSLSPRVDNEQFF. Drawing the rest from reference TRBV5-6 and TRBJ2-1, the complete variable domain is DAGVTQSPTHLIKTRGQQVTLRCSPKSGHDTVSWYQQALGQGPQFIFQYYEEEERQRGNFPDRFSGHQFPNYSSELNVNALLLGDSALYLCASSLSPRVDNEQFFGPGTRLTVL.

This chain joins TRBV18 and TRBJ1-1; no clear D gene. CDR3 length: 12 amino acids. V lost 10 bases and J lost 7, with 16 bases in between. The germline gives CDR1 KGHSH, CDR2 LQKENI. The CDR3 is CATTRSGDEAFF. CDR3 DNA: TGTGCCACCACACGGTCCGGAGATGAAGCTTTCTTT.

The genes are TRBV30 and TRBJ1-1; D is perhaps TRBD1 (6 bases). Trimming took off 3 bases at V and 0 bases at J, with 11 bases between the two ends. The CDR3 contains 14 residues. The germline V gene has CDR1 GTSNPN and CDR2 SVGIG (reference sequence). DNA of the CDR3: TGTGCCTGGAGGGACAGTAGTATGAACACTGAAGCTTTCTTT. The encoded protein is CAWRDSSMNTEAFF.